These 11 T cell receptor beta chains were all obtained from the same sample, sequenced in a study of T-cell reconstitution after alpha-beta-depleted transplantation in children. Unique molecular identifiers were incorporated during preparation of the TCRbeta library. TCRdb reanalysed the PCR reads using MiXCR and keeps one entry per CDR3 protein. The top ten hold 3% of the sample, which has roughly 200,000 distinct CDR3 sequences, over 5.5% seen once. This specimen was PBMCs from the stem cell graft donor, taken from the stem cell graft. These receptor sequences come from a human donor who donated a stem cell graft to a child with Wiskott-Aldrich syndrome.

This clonotype was recorded at least ten times. The chain employs TRBV5-1 and TRBJ2-3; 7 positions match TRBD1. The V segment lost 7 bases and the J segment 2 bases; nucleotides outside the gene matches: 7. CDR1 is SGHRS and CDR2 is YFSETQ in the germline V gene. This CDR3 region has 14 residues. The CDR3 here is CASAQGRNTDTQYF. Written as DNA, the CDR3 is TGCGCCAGCGCACAGGGGCGAAACACAGATACGCAGTATTTT.

A remark on this clonotype: Possible read error: a much larger clone is one base away. J is TRBJ2-5 and V is TRBV25-1, with D unclear. The CDR3 extends over 15 amino acids. From germline, CDR1 is MGHDK and CDR2 SYGVNS. V was shortened by 3 bases and J by 5 bases, with 16 bases between the two germline ends. The CDR3 DNA is TGTGCCAGCAGTGACCCCCAGGCAGTGGTGGAGACCCAGTACTTC. Amino acids: CASSDPQAVVETQYF.

This clonotype was recorded a few times. V and J are TRBV7-6 and TRBJ2-1; TRBD2 matches 8 bases. J lost 2 bases, V lost 5 bases, and 5 bases had no gene match. This CDR3 has 15 amino acids. CDR1 is SGHVS, CDR2 FNYEAQ, per germline. In DNA form, the CDR3 reads TGTGCCAGCAGCGCGGGAGGTTTCACCTACAATGAGCAGTTCTTC. Translation: CASSAGGFTYNEQFF.

This clonotype was recorded at least ten times. The chain has TRBV12-3 or TRBV12-4 and TRBJ1-2; a weak D match, TRBD1 (5 bases). The CDR3 covers 15 residues. V lost 1 base and J lost 4, with 13 bases in between. The DNA for the CDR3 is TGTGCCAGCAGTTTAGGATTACGGGGGGGCTATGGCTACACCTTC. It is translated as CASSLGLRGGYGYTF.

This clonotype was observed at least ten times. The chain employs TRBV28 and TRBJ2-7; perhaps D is TRBD1 or TRBD2 (5 bases each). The CDR3 sequence is 16 residues long. Germline loops: CDR1 MDHEN, CDR2 SYDVKM. Trimming removed 4 bases from V and 0 bases from J, with 16 bases in between. The CDR3 coding sequence is TGTGCCAGCAGTTCACCCCCTAAGGGGAGCTCCTACGAGCAGTACTTC. It specifies CASSSPPKGSSYEQYF.

This clonotype was counted many times. V usage is TRBV18 and J usage is TRBJ2-5, with 7 nucleotides matching TRBD1. Germline values: CDR1 KGHSH, CDR2 LQKENI. Unmatched junction bases numbered 5, after V lost 3 bases and J lost 1 base. CDR3 size: 15 residues. This CDR3 reads CASSPPGTAQETQYF. In DNA, the CDR3 is TGTGCCAGCTCACCCCCCGGGACAGCCCAAGAGACCCAGTACTTC.

The sample holds many counts of this clonotype. This chain connects TRBV6-5 to TRBJ1-1; weak D call: TRBD1 (5 bases). Germline CDR1 reads MNHEY; CDR2 reads SVGAGI. The CDR3 runs to 13 residues. Trimming removed 6 bases from V and 5 bases from J, with 13 bases in between. Written as DNA, the CDR3 is TGTGCCAGCAGCGCAAGGGGTAATACTGAAGCTTTCTTT. Translated: CASSARGNTEAFF.

Many counts were recorded for this clonotype. The chain is built from TRBV24-1 and TRBJ2-6, with TRBD2 as a possible D gene (5 bases). Germline V CDR1 and CDR2: KGHDR, SFDVKD. V lost 2 bases and J lost 1, with 14 bases in between. CDR3 size: 18 residues. The CDR3 loop is CATSDSGNPNSGANVLTF. CDR3 nucleotide sequence: TGTGCCACCAGTGATTCGGGGAACCCCAATTCTGGGGCCAACGTCCTGACTTTC.

This clonotype was detected ten times or more. The chain employs TRBV11-2 and TRBJ1-1, with 8 bases lining up with TRBD1. The germline gives CDR1 SGHAT, CDR2 FQNNGV. Trimming took 4 bases from V and 5 from J; bases not matched to a gene: 6. This CDR3 region has 14 residues. CDR3 in amino acids: CASSSNTGGTEAFF. In DNA, the CDR3 is TGTGCCAGCAGCTCCAATACAGGGGGAACTGAAGCTTTCTTT.

In this sample, this clonotype turned up many times. The V call is TRBV3-1, the J call TRBJ2-2; D is possibly TRBD1 (6 bases). V was shortened by 3 bases and J by 4 bases, with 12 bases between the two germline ends. Germline loops: CDR1 LGHDT, CDR2 YNNKEL (reference sequence). The CDR3 has 15 residues. CDR3 sequence reads: CASSQQGIGTGELFF. The CDR3 nucleotides read TGTGCCAGCAGCCAGCAGGGGATTGGCACCGGGGAGCTGTTTTTT.

This clonotype has ten or more counts. This chain links TRBV4-2 with TRBJ2-5, with D perhaps being TRBD1 or TRBD2 (5 bases each). Germline assignment: CDR1 LGHNA and CDR2 YNFKEQ. The CDR3 is 14 amino acids. Trimming took off 1 base at V and 5 bases at J, with 11 bases between the two ends. Written as DNA, the CDR3 is TGTGCCAGCAGCCAAGGAGGGGAAGGGGAGACCCAGTACTTC. Amino acids: CASSQGGEGETQYF.